These T cell receptor beta chains were read from a single sample in a study of T-cell reconstitution after alpha-beta-depleted transplantation in children. TCRdb reanalysed the PCR reads using MiXCR and keeps one entry per CDR3 protein. In the table there are 500,000 to 650,000 distinct CDR3 sequences, about 10% of which are singletons. The sequences come from PBMCs, mostly from graft donor cells, collected 180 days after TCRalphabeta/CD19-depleted stem cell transplant. Source of these receptors: a female patient aged 2-9 years who had a stem cell transplant for aplastic anemia, so the T cells may come from the graft donor. CDR3s include the opening cysteine and the closing phenylalanine or tryptophan. Fields, in order: clone size, V gene, D gene, J gene, CDR3 protein, CDR3 DNA. The D gene is left open where the match is weak. A clone size is listed for some rows: how often the clone was seen (once, few, many), or a class if it is expanded.

>few|TRBV6-2/TRBV6-3|.|TRBJ2-3
CASSYGPRRSTDTQYF
TGTGCCAGCAGTTACGGGCCCCGCCGAAGCACAGATACGCAGTATTTT
>.|TRBV11-2|.|TRBJ2-3
CASSSSRRTGDTQYF
TGTGCCAGCAGCTCGAGCAGGCGCACAGGGGATACGCAGTATTTT
>.|TRBV6-5|.|TRBJ2-2
CASSYDPGQPPTGELFF
TGTGCCAGCAGTTACGACCCCGGACAGCCACCCACCGGGGAGCTGTTTTTT
>few|TRBV18|.|TRBJ1-2
CASSRPENYGYTF
TGTGCCAGCTCCCGCCCGGAGAACTATGGCTACACCTTC
>.|TRBV28|.|TRBJ2-7
CATCDRIYEQYF
TGTGCCACCTGCGACAGAATCTACGAGCAGTACTTC
>few|TRBV20-1|TRBD2|TRBJ2-1
CSGGGYNEQFF
TGCAGTGGGGGGGGCTACAATGAGCAGTTCTTC
>.|TRBV13|.|TRBJ2-2
CASSSALGAELFF
TGTGCCAGCAGTTCCGCTCTGGGGGCGGAGCTGTTTTTT
>.|TRBV7-2|TRBD1|TRBJ1-1
CASSRQGFNTEAFF
TGTGCCAGCAGCCGACAGGGCTTTAACACTGAAGCTTTCTTT
>few|TRBV11-2|.|TRBJ2-5
CASRVGGEGETQYF
TGTGCCAGCAGAGTGGGGGGCGAGGGGGAGACCCAGTACTTC
>.|TRBV7-7|TRBD2|TRBJ2-2
CASSPVAGGNTGELFF
TGTGCCAGCAGCCCGGTAGCGGGAGGGAACACCGGGGAGCTGTTTTTT
>.|TRBV18|TRBD2|TRBJ2-1
CASSLFTGGVSYNEQFF
TGTGCCAGCTCACTCTTCACTGGGGGGGTTTCTTACAATGAGCAGTTCTTC
>few|TRBV4-2|.|TRBJ1-2
CASSQEDGKVYGYTF
TGTGCCAGCAGCCAAGAGGACGGCAAGGTCTATGGCTACACCTTC
>many|TRBV4-2|.|TRBJ2-7
CASSQAGSRGEQYF
TGTGCCAGCAGCCAAGCGGGTTCACGAGGCGAGCAGTACTTC
>.|TRBV6-6|.|TRBJ1-2
CASSTGRYGYTF
TGTGCCAGCAGCACAGGGAGGTATGGCTACACCTTC
>many|TRBV20-1|TRBD2|TRBJ2-3
CSGADPAGDVTDTQYF
TGCAGTGGAGCGGACCCCGCGGGAGACGTCACAGATACGCAGTATTTT
>few|TRBV30|.|TRBJ2-2
CAWSHGELFF
TGTGCCTGGAGTCACGGGGAGCTGTTTTTT
>few|TRBV7-2|TRBD1|TRBJ1-6
CASSLGQGAASPLHF
TGTGCCAGCAGCTTAGGTCAGGGGGCAGCTTCACCCCTCCACTTT
>.|TRBV7-2|.|TRBJ1-1
CASRPQGKDAEAFF
TGTGCCAGCAGGCCCCAGGGGAAGGACGCTGAAGCTTTCTTT
>few|TRBV7-6|.|TRBJ2-1
CASSFTGWESDEQFF
TGTGCCAGCAGCTTTACGGGTTGGGAGAGTGATGAGCAGTTCTTC
>many|TRBV2|TRBD2|TRBJ2-7
CASSEGASGIYEQYF
TGTGCCAGCAGTGAAGGGGCTAGCGGAATCTACGAGCAGTACTTC
>few|TRBV7-6|.|TRBJ1-5
CASSLGGAPSNQPQHF
TGTGCCAGCAGCTTAGGGGGGGCGCCGAGCAATCAGCCCCAGCATTTT
>many|TRBV7-8|.|TRBJ1-1
CASSLATLNEAFF
TGTGCCAGCAGCTTAGCGACACTTAATGAAGCTTTCTTT
>.|TRBV29-1|TRBD1|TRBJ1-2
CSVNRDRDFLYGYTF
TGCAGCGTTAATAGGGACAGGGACTTTCTCTATGGCTACACCTTC
>few|TRBV15|.|TRBJ1-2
CATSRPGTAPRGYTF
TGTGCCACCAGCAGACCGGGGACGGCCCCTAGGGGCTACACCTTC
>.|TRBV7-8|TRBD2|TRBJ2-3
CASSLIAPTSGRAVTQYF
TGTGCCAGCAGCTTAATCGCACCTACTAGCGGGAGGGCCGTCACGCAGTATTTT
>.|TRBV10-3|TRBD1|TRBJ1-1
CASRQGLYTEAFF
TGTGCCAGCCGACAGGGGCTCTACACTGAAGCTTTCTTT
>few|TRBV25-1|.|TRBJ1-2
CASSGFPPTSTRHGYTF
TGTGCCAGCAGTGGCTTCCCGCCGACGTCCACGAGGCATGGCTACACCTTC
>.|TRBV6-1|.|TRBJ2-2
CAGSRRSASNTGELFF
TGTGCCGGTTCCCGGCGCTCCGCCAGTAACACCGGGGAGCTGTTTTTT
>.|TRBV7-2|.|TRBJ1-1
CASSSGGGRTEAFF
TGTGCCAGCAGCTCGGGCGGGGGTAGGACTGAAGCTTTCTTT
>few|TRBV12-3/TRBV12-4|.|TRBJ1-1
CASSLRGYDTEAFF
TGTGCCAGCAGTTTAAGGGGATACGACACTGAAGCTTTCTTT
>many|TRBV5-1|TRBD1|TRBJ2-5
CASSHGTGDTETQYF
TGCGCCAGCAGCCATGGGACAGGGGATACGGAGACCCAGTACTTC
>few|TRBV19|.|TRBJ2-3
CASSITAPGDTQYF
TGTGCCAGTAGTATCACAGCACCGGGAGATACGCAGTATTTT
>few|TRBV6-2/TRBV6-3|.|TRBJ2-5
CASSPHRTQETQYF
TGTGCCAGCAGTCCTCACAGAACCCAAGAGACCCAGTACTTC
>many|TRBV18|.|TRBJ1-5
CASSPPGQPQHF
TGTGCCAGCAGTCCCCCAGGTCAGCCCCAGCATTTT
>few|TRBV7-2|.|TRBJ1-2
CASSLRHGYTF
TGTGCCAGCAGCTTACGTCATGGCTACACCTTC
>few|TRBV5-6|TRBD2|TRBJ2-5
CASSLLLAGAQETQYF
TGTGCCAGCAGCTTGTTACTAGCGGGAGCACAAGAGACCCAGTACTTC
>few|TRBV18|TRBD1|TRBJ2-1
CASSPPSQGLLNEQFF
TGTGCCAGCTCACCACCCTCACAGGGGTTGCTCAATGAGCAGTTCTTC
>.|TRBV3-1|.|TRBJ2-3
CASSHRASDTQYF
TGTGCCAGCAGCCACCGGGCCTCAGATACGCAGTATTTT
>.|TRBV5-1|TRBD2|TRBJ2-3
CASQGLAGSVNTQYF
TGCGCCAGCCAAGGACTAGCGGGATCTGTGAATACGCAGTATTTT
>many|TRBV5-1|.|TRBJ1-5
CASSLGEPGQPQHF
TGCGCCAGCAGCTTGGGGGAGCCGGGTCAGCCCCAGCATTTT
>few|TRBV6-2/TRBV6-3|.|TRBJ1-2
CASSSIYGYTF
TGTGCCAGCAGCTCAATCTATGGCTACACCTTC
>.|TRBV5-1|TRBD2|TRBJ2-3
CASGGREVTDTQYF
TGCGCCAGCGGCGGGAGGGAGGTCACAGATACGCAGTATTTT
>.|TRBV7-2|TRBD2|TRBJ2-3
CASSLRSGLAITDTQYF
TGTGCCAGCAGCTTACGGTCGGGACTAGCCATCACAGATACGCAGTATTTT
>few|TRBV29-1|.|TRBJ1-6
CSVKPTDSNSPLHF
TGCAGCGTTAAACCCACAGACAGTAATTCACCCCTCCACTTT
>many|TRBV28|.|TRBJ2-3
CASSLAFSTDTQYF
TGTGCCAGCAGTTTAGCGTTTAGCACAGATACGCAGTATTTT
>.|TRBV14|.|TRBJ2-1
CASSRFEGRTTYNEQFF
TGTGCCAGCAGCCGTTTCGAGGGACGGACCACCTACAATGAGCAGTTCTTC
>few|TRBV5-5|TRBD1|TRBJ2-1
CASSLGTGTLGNEQFF
TGTGCCAGCAGCCTGGGGACAGGGACTTTAGGGAATGAGCAGTTCTTC
>few|TRBV28|TRBD2|TRBJ2-7
CASSPHAGAGGYEQYF
TGTGCCAGCAGTCCGCATGCGGGAGCGGGGGGCTACGAGCAGTACTTC
>.|TRBV12-3/TRBV12-4|TRBD1|TRBJ1-6
CASGQGNSPLHF
TGTGCCAGTGGACAGGGTAACTCACCCCTCCACTTT